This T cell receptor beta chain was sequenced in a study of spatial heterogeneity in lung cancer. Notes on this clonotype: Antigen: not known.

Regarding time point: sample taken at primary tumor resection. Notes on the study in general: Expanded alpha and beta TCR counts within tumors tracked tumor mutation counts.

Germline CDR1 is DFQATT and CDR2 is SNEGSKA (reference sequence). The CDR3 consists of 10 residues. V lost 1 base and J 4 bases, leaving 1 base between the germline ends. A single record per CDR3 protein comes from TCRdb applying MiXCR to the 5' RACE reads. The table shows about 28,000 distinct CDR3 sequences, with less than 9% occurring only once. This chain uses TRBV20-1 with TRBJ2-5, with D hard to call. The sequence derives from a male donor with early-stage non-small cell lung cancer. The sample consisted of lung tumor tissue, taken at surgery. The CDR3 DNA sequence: TGCAGTGCTAGAGGAGAGACCCAGTACTTC. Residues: CSARGETQYF.